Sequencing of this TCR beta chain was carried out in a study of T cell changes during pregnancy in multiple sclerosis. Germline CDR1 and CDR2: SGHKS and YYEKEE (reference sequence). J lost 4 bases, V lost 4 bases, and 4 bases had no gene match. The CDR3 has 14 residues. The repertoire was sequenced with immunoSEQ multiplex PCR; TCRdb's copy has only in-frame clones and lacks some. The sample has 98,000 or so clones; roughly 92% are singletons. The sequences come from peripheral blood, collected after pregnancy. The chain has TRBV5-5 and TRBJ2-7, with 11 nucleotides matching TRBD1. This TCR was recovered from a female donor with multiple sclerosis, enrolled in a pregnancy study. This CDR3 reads CASSPGQGGYEQYF. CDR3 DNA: TGTGCCAGCAGCCCGGGACAGGGGGGTTACGAGCAGTACTTC.